The clone carrying this TCR beta chain appeared a single time. The antigen remains unidentified. Germline and junction disagree at one end, which may indicate a read error. The template was RNA from unsorted bulk tissue. The data were taken from a study of tumor and adjacent non-tumor tissue in lung cancer. The library came from three nested PCR rounds adapted from ARM-PCR protocols. One entry per CDR3 protein results from TCRdb running MiXCR on the multiplex PCR reads. The sample holds about 120,000 distinct CDR3 sequences, about 66% seen once. Overall study results and limits: Tumor repertoires had a smaller top 100 clone share than normal lung.

This CDR3 has 16 residues. The germline V gene encodes CDR1 LGHNA and CDR2 YSLEER. This receptor was taken from a man under 40 with non-small cell lung cancer. V gene TRBV4-3 combines with J gene TRBJ2-3, with 11 bases that match TRBD2. Sequencing was performed on lung tumor tissue. Here the CDR3 reads CVSSFQTSGVSDTQYF. The CDR3, as DNA: TGCGTCAGCAGCTTCCAGACTAGCGGGGTCTCAGATACGCAATATTTT.